The 25 T cell receptor beta chains below were found in one sample sequenced in a study of T cell repertoires in cytomegalovirus infection. Their target antigens are unknown. One entry per CDR3 protein, called by TCRdb with MiXCR from the reads. The repertoire includes roughly 500,000 distinct CDR3 sequences, about 33% of them detected once, and 15% to 20% sits in the top ten. This material consisted of cultured PBMCs, taken from culture after CMV antigen stimulation. The receptors stem from a human donor in good health (CMV status not recorded). Some clones in this sample may be carry-over from other donors' samples.

The chain carries TRBV6-2 or TRBV6-3 and TRBJ2-1, with 7 bases fitting TRBD2. This CDR3 contains 17 residues. From germline, CDR1 is MNHEY and CDR2 SVGEGT. Trimming at V came to 0 bases and at J to 3 bases, leaving 8 bases not matched to a gene. The CDR3 spells CASSYSMSGVIYNEQFF. CDR3 sequence (DNA): TGTGCCAGCAGTTACTCGATGAGCGGGGTCATCTACAATGAGCAGTTCTTC.

This clonotype was detected only a few times. This chain connects TRBV11-2 to TRBJ2-1; D might be TRBD1 (6 bases). Germline CDR1 reads SGHAT; CDR2 reads FQNNGV. The V end lost 1 base, the J end lost 10 bases, and 14 bases lay between the germline ends. The CDR3 extends over 14 amino acids. The CDR3 DNA follows: TGTGCCAGCAGCTTAGTGGGGGCATTTTGGGAGCAGTTCTTC. Protein: CASSLVGAFWEQFF.

This clonotype was seen repeatedly, ten times or more. This chain links TRBV7-2 with TRBJ1-2, with D maybe TRBD1 (6 bases). CDR3 size: 17 residues. Per germline, CDR1 SGHTA and CDR2 FQGNSA. V dropped 2 bases and J dropped 1 base, with 17 bases sitting between them. The chain's CDR3 is CASSLSQGSSINYGYTF. As DNA, the CDR3 is TGTGCCAGCAGCTTATCCCAGGGGTCCTCTATTAACTATGGCTACACCTTC.

The sample holds a few counts of this clonotype. This chain links TRBV10-3 with TRBJ2-1; D is perhaps TRBD2 (6 bases). The V gene's germline CDR1 is ENHRY and CDR2 SYGVKD. V was pared by 4 bases and J by 3 bases, with 10 bases between. This CDR3 is 14 amino acids long. CDR3 sequence reads: CAISASSDYNEQFF. CDR3 sequence (DNA): TGTGCCATCAGTGCGTCTAGCGACTACAATGAGCAGTTCTTC.

This sequence joins TRBV6-4 and TRBJ2-2; D is ambiguous. Germline loops: CDR1 MRHNA, CDR2 SNTAGT. The CDR3 sequence is 14 residues long. V dropped 6 bases and J dropped 6 bases, with 14 bases sitting between them. In DNA form, the CDR3 reads TGTGCCAGCAGCACGACTTCCGAAGCCGGGGAGCTGTTTTTT. It translates to CASSTTSEAGELFF.

The genes are TRBV5-4 and TRBJ1-3; D is unresolved. Trimming took 2 bases from V and 9 from J, leaving 9 bases between them. CDR1 is SGHNT, CDR2 YYREEE, per germline (reference sequence). The CDR3 is made up of 12 amino acids. DNA of the CDR3: TGTGCCAGCAGCTTTCCCACGGGCACCATATATTTT. Translated: CASSFPTGTIYF.

This clonotype has only a few counts. The rearrangement uses TRBV24-1 and TRBJ1-6; tentative D call: TRBD1 (5 bases). V was pared by 0 bases and J by 12 bases, with 5 bases between. Germline lookup yields CDR1 KGHDR and CDR2 SFDVKD. The CDR3 sequence is 12 residues long. The CDR3 here is CATSDLRGPLHF. DNA of the CDR3: TGTGCCACCAGTGATTTGAGGGGACCCCTCCACTTT.

This clonotype has only a few counts. Here the CDR3 reads CASSFGGRGGETQYF. CDR3 DNA: TGTGCCAGCAGCTTTGGGGGGAGGGGAGGTGAGACCCAGTACTTC. This chain uses TRBV7-2 with TRBJ2-5, with 7 nucleotides matching TRBD2. The CDR3 totals 15 residues. Per the germline V gene, CDR1 is SGHTA and CDR2 is FQGNSA. With 3 bases clipped from V and 5 bases from J, the junction kept 9 bases outside the gene matches.

The V gene is TRBV14, the J gene TRBJ2-3; the match to TRBD2 covers 15 bases. Trimming took 4 bases from V and 4 from J; bases not matched to a gene: 3. Germline CDR1 SGHDN, CDR2 FVKESK. This CDR3 is built from 16 residues. CDR3 sequence reads: CASSPRTSGRADTQYF. The CDR3 region has the DNA TGTGCCAGCAGCCCGCGGACTAGCGGGAGGGCAGATACGCAGTATTTT.

The chain has TRBV6-2 or TRBV6-3 and TRBJ2-1; the D gene is possibly TRBD2 (6 bases). This CDR3 has 14 residues. The V gene's germline CDR1 is MNHEY and CDR2 SVGEGT. V dropped 7 bases and J dropped 8 bases, with 18 bases sitting between them. DNA for the CDR3: TGTGCCAGCAAACGGGAGAGAGTTCACGATGAGCAGTTCTTC. Translating gives CASKRERVHDEQFF.

The rearrangement uses TRBV19 and TRBJ1-2; unclear D gene. Trimming pared 6 bases from V and 10 bases from J, leaving 15 bases between. CDR3 length: 12 residues. Looked up from germline, CDR1 is LNHDA and CDR2 is SQIVND (reference sequence). This chain's CDR3 is CASSRPPSSYTF. For the CDR3, the DNA is TGTGCCAGTAGCCGCCCCCCGTCCTCCTACACCTTC. Complete variable domain (other parts from reference TRBV19 and TRBJ1-2): DGGITQSPKYLFRKEGQNVTLSCEQNLNHDAMYWYRQDPGQGLRLIYYSQIVNDFQKGDIAEGYSVSREKKESFPLTVTSAQKNPTAFYLCASSRPPSSYTFGSGTRLTVV.

The chain employs TRBV19 and TRBJ1-3; the match to TRBD1 covers 7 bases. Germline loops: CDR1 LNHDA, CDR2 SQIVND (reference sequence). The CDR3 spans 15 residues. J was trimmed by 4 bases and V by 5 bases; bases with no gene match: 8. As DNA, the CDR3 is TGTGCCAGTAGTGTCGAGACAGGGACGGGAAACACCATATATTTT. This translates into CASSVETGTGNTIYF. Drawing the rest from reference TRBV19 and TRBJ1-3, the complete variable domain is DGGITQSPKYLFRKEGQNVTLSCEQNLNHDAMYWYRQDPGQGLRLIYYSQIVNDFQKGDIAEGYSVSREKKESFPLTVTSAQKNPTAFYLCASSVETGTGNTIYFGEGSWLTVV.

V is TRBV7-6 and J is TRBJ2-3, with 9 bases identical to TRBD2. Trimming cost V 6 bases and J 3 bases; bases outside gene matches: 10. The CDR3 loop spans 16 amino acids. Germline V gene sequence: CDR1 SGHVS, CDR2 FNYEAQ. This chain's CDR3 is CASSEQGLAGTDTQYF. The CDR3 bases are TGTGCCAGCAGTGAACAGGGGCTAGCGGGAACAGATACGCAGTATTTT.

The chain couples TRBV28 to TRBJ1-1, with D unclear. This CDR3 contains 14 residues. V was trimmed by 3 bases and J by 7 bases, leaving 15 bases between them. CDR1 is MDHEN and CDR2 is SYDVKM in the germline V gene. The CDR3, as DNA: TGTGCCAGCAGTTTTTCAGGTACAGTGGATGAAGCTTTCTTT. Amino acids: CASSFSGTVDEAFF.

The rearrangement joins TRBV7-8 to TRBJ2-1; a possible D gene is TRBD1 (6 bases). V was trimmed by 1 base and J by 0 bases, leaving 13 bases between them. Germline CDR1 and CDR2: SGHVS and FQNEAQ. The CDR3 loop spans 17 amino acids. The CDR3 DNA sequence: TGTGCCAGCAGCTTAGTGCCCACAGGGATCTCCTACAATGAGCAGTTCTTC. Its translation: CASSLVPTGISYNEQFF.

This clonotype was detected ten times or more. The chain joins TRBV7-2 to TRBJ2-3, with 9 bases fitting TRBD2. There are 15 residues in the CDR3. The germline gives CDR1 SGHTA, CDR2 FQGNSA. J lost 1 base, V lost 5 bases, and 4 bases had no gene match. CDR3: CASSPQRGGTDTQYF. The DNA of the CDR3 is TGTGCCAGCAGCCCTCAGCGGGGGGGCACAGATACGCAGTATTTT.

This clonotype was observed at least ten times. The V gene is TRBV7-2, the J gene TRBJ2-3, with 8 positions matching TRBD2. The CDR3 is made up of 15 amino acids. The V segment lost 5 bases and the J segment 4 bases; nucleotides outside the gene matches: 8. Germline V gene lookup returns CDR1 SGHTA and CDR2 FQGNSA. The CDR3, as DNA: TGTGCCAGCAGCAAAATTGGGACTAGAGCAGATACGCAGTATTTT. It yields the protein CASSKIGTRADTQYF.

There are a few counts of this clonotype. This sequence joins TRBV4-3 and TRBJ2-3, with 8 positions matching TRBD2. This CDR3 has 16 amino acids. CDR1 is LGHNA and CDR2 is YSLEER in the germline V gene. V lost 3 bases, J lost 2 bases, and 7 bases stayed unmatched. CDR3 DNA sequence: TGCGCCAGCAGCCATCTCACTAGCGGATACACAGATACGCAGTATTTT. It codes for CASSHLTSGYTDTQYF.

This clonotype appeared a few times. The V gene is TRBV28, the J gene TRBJ1-1; D is undetermined. V was pared by 8 bases and J by 0 bases, with 7 bases between. This CDR3 contains 12 residues. From germline, CDR1 is MDHEN and CDR2 SYDVKM. The CDR3, as DNA: TGTGCCAGCGAGTCTATGAACACTGAAGCTTTCTTT. Protein sequence: CASESMNTEAFF.

The chain carries TRBV7-2 and TRBJ2-5; D remains unclear. Per germline, CDR1 SGHTA and CDR2 FQGNSA. This CDR3 contains 15 residues. Trimming cost V 6 bases and J 1 base, with 15 bases left between them. CDR3 amino acids: CASSPKKRIQETQYF. CDR3 in DNA: TGTGCCAGCAGTCCGAAGAAGCGTATCCAAGAGACCCAGTACTTC.

This chain connects TRBV3-1 to TRBJ2-7; D may be TRBD1 (6 bases). The CDR3 extends over 15 amino acids. V was shortened by 0 bases and J by 6 bases, with 15 bases between the two germline ends. Germline CDR1 LGHDT, CDR2 YNNKEL (reference sequence). The CDR3 loop is CASSQDREQGREQYF. The CDR3 region has the DNA TGTGCCAGCAGCCAAGATCGGGAACAGGGACGCGAGCAGTACTTC.

The chain recombines TRBV4-2 with TRBJ2-7; D may be TRBD1 (5 bases). CDR1 LGHNA and CDR2 YNFKEQ come from the germline V gene. This CDR3 is 14 amino acids long. Trimming pared 5 bases from V and 2 bases from J, leaving 13 bases between. Here the CDR3 DNA reads TGTGCCAGCAGCGCAGCGCTACAGGCCTACGAGCAGTACTTC. As protein: CASSAALQAYEQYF.

The rearrangement uses TRBV19 and TRBJ2-3; 9 bases line up with TRBD2. J lost 3 bases, V lost 3 bases, and 7 bases had no gene match. CDR1 is LNHDA, CDR2 SQIVND, per germline (reference sequence). The CDR3 length is 16 residues. In DNA form, the CDR3 reads TGTGCCAGTAGTATTGGCGGGAGGGTGAGGACAGATACGCAGTATTTT. Translation: CASSIGGRVRTDTQYF.

In its sample, this clonotype was seen a few times. The J gene is TRBJ2-5, the V gene TRBV7-3, with a tentative D call TRBD1 (5 bases). CDR1 and CDR2 (germline): SGHTA, FQGTGA. The CDR3 consists of 15 residues. The V and J ends lost 4 bases and 0 bases respectively, with 12 bases between them. In nucleotides, the CDR3 is TGTGCCAGCAGCTCGCATACAGGAAACCAAGAGACCCAGTACTTC. Translating gives CASSSHTGNQETQYF.

CDR3 nucleotides: TGTGCCATCAGTGACGGTCCCGGGGAGCCCCAGCATTTT. Its translation is CAISDGPGEPQHF. This rearrangement joins TRBV10-3 to TRBJ1-5; D not resolved. CDR3 length: 13 residues. From germline, CDR1 is ENHRY and CDR2 SYGVKD. V shed 3 bases and J shed 8 bases, with 11 bases lying between them.